This T cell receptor (beta chain) was profiled in a study of response to subunit inactivated influenza vaccine. Findings and limits, study-wide: The authors offered the suggestion that each seasonal influenza vaccination recruits few new T cells.

The ends lost 0 bases at V and 4 bases at J; junction bases unmatched: 7. CDR1 and CDR2 (germline): LGHNA, YSLEER. The CDR3 consists of 17 residues. TCRdb reprocessed the RT-PCR reads via MiXCR and lists one record per CDR3 protein. The table shows hundreds of thousands of distinct CDR3 sequences, with less than 15% occurring only once. The sample holds many counts of this clonotype. Its specificity is not known. V gene TRBV4-3 combines with J gene TRBJ2-7; 12 bases are a match to TRBD1. The TCR was taken from a man aged 50 or older who received an inactivated influenza vaccine. This specimen consisted of PBMCs from blood, obtained around 14 days before vaccination. The CDR3 sequence is CASSQETGTGGRYEQYF. CDR3 DNA: TGCGCCAGCAGCCAAGAAACCGGGACAGGGGGCCGGTACGAGCAGTACTTC.